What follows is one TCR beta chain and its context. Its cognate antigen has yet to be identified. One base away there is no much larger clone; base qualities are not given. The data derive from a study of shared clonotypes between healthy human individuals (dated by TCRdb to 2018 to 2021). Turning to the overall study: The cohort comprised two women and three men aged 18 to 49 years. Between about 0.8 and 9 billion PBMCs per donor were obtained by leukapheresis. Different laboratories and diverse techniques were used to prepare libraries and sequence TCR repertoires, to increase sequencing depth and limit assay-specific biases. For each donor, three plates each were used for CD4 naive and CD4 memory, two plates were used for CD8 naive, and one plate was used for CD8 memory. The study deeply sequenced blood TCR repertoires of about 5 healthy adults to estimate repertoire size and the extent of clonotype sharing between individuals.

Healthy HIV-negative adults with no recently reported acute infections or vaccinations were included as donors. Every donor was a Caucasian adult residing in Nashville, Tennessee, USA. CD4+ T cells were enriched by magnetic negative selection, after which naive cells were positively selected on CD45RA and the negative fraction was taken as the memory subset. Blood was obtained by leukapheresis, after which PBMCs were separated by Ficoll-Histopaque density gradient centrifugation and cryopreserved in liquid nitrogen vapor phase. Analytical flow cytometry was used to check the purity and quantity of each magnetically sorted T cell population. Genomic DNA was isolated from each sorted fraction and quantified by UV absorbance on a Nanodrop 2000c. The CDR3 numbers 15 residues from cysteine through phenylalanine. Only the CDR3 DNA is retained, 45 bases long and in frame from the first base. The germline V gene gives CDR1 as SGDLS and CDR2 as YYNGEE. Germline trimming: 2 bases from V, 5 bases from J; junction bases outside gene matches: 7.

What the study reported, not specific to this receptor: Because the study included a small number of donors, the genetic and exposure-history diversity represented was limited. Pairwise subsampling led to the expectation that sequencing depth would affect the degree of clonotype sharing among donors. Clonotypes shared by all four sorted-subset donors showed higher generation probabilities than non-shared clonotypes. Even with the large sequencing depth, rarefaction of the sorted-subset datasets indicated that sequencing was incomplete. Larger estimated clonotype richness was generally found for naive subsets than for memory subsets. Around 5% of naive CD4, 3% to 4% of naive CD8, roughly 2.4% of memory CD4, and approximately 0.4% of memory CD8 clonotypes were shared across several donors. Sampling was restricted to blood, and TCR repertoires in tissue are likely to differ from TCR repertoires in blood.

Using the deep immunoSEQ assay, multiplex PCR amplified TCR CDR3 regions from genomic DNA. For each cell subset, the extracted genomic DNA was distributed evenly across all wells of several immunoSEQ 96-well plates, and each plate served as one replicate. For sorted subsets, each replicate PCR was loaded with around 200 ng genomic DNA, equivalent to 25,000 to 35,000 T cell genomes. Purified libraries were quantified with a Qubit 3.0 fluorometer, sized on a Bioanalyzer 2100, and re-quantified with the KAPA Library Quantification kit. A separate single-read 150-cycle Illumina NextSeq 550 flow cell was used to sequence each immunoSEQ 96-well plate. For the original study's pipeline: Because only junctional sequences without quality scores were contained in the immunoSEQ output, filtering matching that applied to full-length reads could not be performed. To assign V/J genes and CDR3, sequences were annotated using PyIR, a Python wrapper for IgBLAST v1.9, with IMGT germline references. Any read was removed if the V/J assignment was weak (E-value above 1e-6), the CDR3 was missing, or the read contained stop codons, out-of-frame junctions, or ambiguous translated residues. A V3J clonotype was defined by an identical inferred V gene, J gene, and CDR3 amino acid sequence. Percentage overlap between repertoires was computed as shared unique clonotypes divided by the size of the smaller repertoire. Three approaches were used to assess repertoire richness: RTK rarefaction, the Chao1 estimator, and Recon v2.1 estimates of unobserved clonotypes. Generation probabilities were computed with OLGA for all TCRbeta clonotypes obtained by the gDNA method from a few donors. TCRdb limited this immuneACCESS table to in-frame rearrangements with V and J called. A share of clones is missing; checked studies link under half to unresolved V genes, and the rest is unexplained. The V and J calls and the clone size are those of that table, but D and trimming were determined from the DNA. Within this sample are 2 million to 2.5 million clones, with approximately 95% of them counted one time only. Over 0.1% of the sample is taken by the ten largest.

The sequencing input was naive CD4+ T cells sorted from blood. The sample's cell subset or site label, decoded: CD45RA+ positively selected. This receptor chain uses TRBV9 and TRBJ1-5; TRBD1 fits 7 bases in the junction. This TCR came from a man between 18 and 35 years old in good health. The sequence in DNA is TGTGCCAGCAGCGTGCAGGGGGGGGCGGATCAGCCCCAGCATTTT. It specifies CASSVQGGADQPQHF.